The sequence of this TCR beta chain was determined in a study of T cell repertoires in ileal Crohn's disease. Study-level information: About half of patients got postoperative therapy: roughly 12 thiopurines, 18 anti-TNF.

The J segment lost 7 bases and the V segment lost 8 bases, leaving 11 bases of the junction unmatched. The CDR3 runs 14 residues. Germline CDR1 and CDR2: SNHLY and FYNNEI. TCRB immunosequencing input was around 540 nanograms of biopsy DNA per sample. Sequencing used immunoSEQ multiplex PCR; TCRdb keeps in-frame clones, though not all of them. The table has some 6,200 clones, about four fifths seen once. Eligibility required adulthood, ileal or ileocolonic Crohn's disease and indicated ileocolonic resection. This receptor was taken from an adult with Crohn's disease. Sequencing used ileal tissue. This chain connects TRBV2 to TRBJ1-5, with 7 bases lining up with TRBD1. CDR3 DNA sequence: TGTGCCAGCGTCCCGACAGGGCGAGGGCAGCCCCAGCATTTT. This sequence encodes CASVPTGRGQPQHF. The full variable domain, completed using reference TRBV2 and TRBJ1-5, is EPEVTQTPSHQVTQMGQEVILRCVPISNHLYFYWYRQILGQKVEFLVSFYNNEISEKSEIFDDQFSVERPDGSNFTLKIRSTKLEDSAMYFCASVPTGRGQPQHFGDGTRLSIL.